Below are 23 T cell receptor beta chains sequenced from a single sample in a study of cytomegalovirus exposure and HLA in healthy donors. PCR primers comprised 60 Vbeta and 13 Jbeta primers. Sequencing used immunoSEQ multiplex PCR; TCRdb keeps in-frame clones, though not all of them. The table has 200,000 or so clones, roughly 74% seen once. Sample: PBMCs. These receptors all stem from a woman in her 30s in good health and CMV-seropositive.

The rearrangement links TRBV6-6 to TRBJ1-2, with D maybe TRBD1 (5 bases). Germline V gene sequence: CDR1 MNHNY, CDR2 SVGAGI (reference sequence). CDR3 length equals 14 residues. Deletions cut 3 bases from V and 2 bases from J, with 10 bases between. The CDR3 is CASSYSGANYGYTF. DNA for the CDR3: TGTGCCAGCAGTTATAGCGGGGCGAACTATGGCTACACCTTC.

This chain uses TRBV11-1 with TRBJ1-1; 7 bases match TRBD1. Germline CDR1 SGHAT, CDR2 FQDESV (reference sequence). J gave up 0 bases and V 7 bases, and 5 bases lay outside the gene matches. The CDR3 is 14 amino acids. The CDR3 DNA is TGTGCCAGCACTCCACAGGGGATGAACACTGAAGCTTTCTTT. Translating gives CASTPQGMNTEAFF.

The chain joins TRBV7-2 to TRBJ2-3; D unclear. With 0 bases removed from V and 2 bases from J, the gap between germline ends came to 6 bases. Germline loops: CDR1 SGHTA, CDR2 FQGNSA. The CDR3 consists of 14 residues. The CDR3 DNA reads as TGTGCCAGCAGCTTAGCATACTCCACAGATACGCAGTATTTT. Translating it yields CASSLAYSTDTQYF.

V usage is TRBV6-5 and J usage is TRBJ1-1, with 7 bases that match TRBD1. Germline assignment: CDR1 MNHEY and CDR2 SVGAGI. V trimming: 4 bases; J trimming: 10 bases; junction bases outside the gene matches: 12. This CDR3 comprises 14 residues. This CDR3 is CASSSTGSHLGAFF. The CDR3 DNA sequence: TGTGCCAGCAGTTCGACAGGGTCCCACTTAGGAGCTTTCTTT.

The rearrangement links TRBV19 to TRBJ2-7; tentative D call: TRBD2 (5 bases). The CDR3 has 11 residues. V was trimmed by 5 bases and J by 5 bases, leaving 7 bases between them. Germline V lookup: CDR1 LNHDA, CDR2 SQIVND (reference sequence). CDR3 bases: TGTGCCAGTAGTGCCGGGGACGAGCAGTACTTC. It codes for CASSAGDEQYF.

The chain carries TRBV4-3 and TRBJ1-5; TRBD1 matches 7 bases. The trim removed 5 bases at V and 5 bases at J, leaving 3 bases unmatched. This CDR3 spans 13 amino acids. Looked up from germline, CDR1 is LGHNA and CDR2 is YSLEER. CDR3 DNA sequence: TGCGCCAGCAGCATAGACAGGGATCAGCCCCAGCATTTT. Its protein is CASSIDRDQPQHF.

The chain uses TRBV5-1 and TRBJ2-5; the D gene is possibly TRBD2 (5 bases). With the DNA end fitting TRBJ2-7 better, the J assignment may be wrong. Germline V gene sequence: CDR1 SGHRS, CDR2 YFSETQ. CDR3 size: 16 residues. The CDR3 nucleotides read TGCGCCAGCAGCATCAGGACCGGGTCAGGAGGAGACGAGCAGTACTTC. It encodes CASSIRTGSGGDEQYF.

V is TRBV7-9 and J is TRBJ2-5, with 8 bases matching TRBD2. Germline V lookup: CDR1 SEHNR, CDR2 FQNEAQ (reference sequence). The CDR3 sequence is 14 residues long. V lost 5 bases and J lost 5; bases outside the gene matches: 7. This CDR3 reads CASSPGRARETQYF. The CDR3 region has the DNA TGTGCCAGCAGCCCCGGGAGGGCCCGCGAGACCCAGTACTTC. Drawing the rest from reference TRBV7-9 and TRBJ2-5, the complete variable domain is DTGVSQNPRHKITKRGQNVTFRCDPISEHNRLYWYRQTLGQGPEFLTYFQNEAQLEKSRLLSDRFSAERPKGSFSTLEIQRTEQGDSAMYLCASSPGRARETQYFGPGTRLLVL.

This rearrangement joins TRBV6-5 to TRBJ2-5, with 11 bases that match TRBD1. This CDR3 spans 15 amino acids. Germline trimming cut 10 bases from V and 5 bases from J; bases unmatched to any gene: 12. CDR1 MNHEY and CDR2 SVGAGI come from the germline V gene. CDR3 sequence reads: CATSPGTGGYETQYF. Written as DNA, the CDR3 is TGTGCCACTAGTCCCGGGACAGGGGGGTACGAGACCCAGTACTTC.

The J gene is TRBJ1-1, the V gene TRBV2; D might be TRBD1 (6 bases). There are 13 residues in the CDR3. Germline V lookup: CDR1 SNHLY, CDR2 FYNNEI. V was shortened by 7 bases and J by 5 bases, with 14 bases between the two germline ends. CDR3 protein: CASKSIGGTEAFF. The CDR3 region has the DNA TGTGCCAGCAAGAGTATAGGGGGAACTGAAGCTTTCTTT.

The chain couples TRBV6-1 to TRBJ1-1; D is possibly TRBD1 (5 bases). This CDR3 has 15 amino acids. V was clipped by 7 bases and J by 7 bases, with 22 bases between them. CDR1 is MNHNS and CDR2 is SASEGT in the germline V gene. The CDR3 region is CASTPEGAGGIEAFF. In DNA form, the CDR3 reads TGTGCCAGCACCCCAGAGGGAGCCGGGGGTATTGAAGCTTTCTTT.

The chain couples TRBV13 to TRBJ1-3; no clear D. V was trimmed by 3 bases and J by 3 bases, leaving 15 bases between them. There are 16 residues in the CDR3. Germline lookup yields CDR1 PRHDT and CDR2 FYEKMQ (reference sequence). For the CDR3, the DNA is TGTGCCAGCAGCTTCCCCGGGGAGAGGGTTGGAAACACCATATATTTT. Translating gives CASSFPGERVGNTIYF.

This clone has more than one count but fewer than ten. The genes are TRBV6-5 and TRBJ2-2; possible D gene TRBD1, 5 bases. The CDR3 spans 15 residues. Germline assignment: CDR1 MNHEY and CDR2 SVGAGI. The V end was cut by 7 bases, the J end by 6 bases, with 18 bases between. The CDR3 region has the DNA TGTGCCAGCATGGAGAATGGGCAGGGCGCCGGGGAGCTGTTTTTT. Its translation is CASMENGQGAGELFF.

The CDR3 is CASSDAPEGTDTQYF. DNA of the CDR3: TGTGCCAGCAGTGACGCCCCAGAGGGCACAGATACGCAGTATTTT. The rearrangement uses TRBV6-4 and TRBJ2-3; D is unresolved. This CDR3 is 15 amino acids long. V lost 2 bases to trimming and J lost 1 base, with 10 bases between them. CDR1 is MRHNA and CDR2 is SNTAGT in the germline V gene.

The genes are TRBV27 and TRBJ2-1, with TRBD2 matching 7 bases. V was clipped by 3 bases and J by 4 bases; unmatched bases: 9. In germline, CDR1 is MNHEY, CDR2 SMNVEV (reference sequence). The CDR3 consists of 16 residues. CDR3: CASSFVSGVVYNEQFF. CDR3 sequence (DNA): TGTGCCAGCAGTTTTGTCAGCGGGGTAGTTTACAATGAGCAGTTCTTC.

The chain joins TRBV11-2 to TRBJ1-1; 7 nucleotides match TRBD1. V was clipped by 7 bases and J by 1 base; unmatched bases: 6. CDR1 and CDR2 (germline): SGHAT, FQNNGV. This CDR3 spans 14 amino acids. CDR3 loop: CASTPTGRNTEAFF. CDR3 in DNA: TGTGCCAGCACCCCGACAGGGCGGAACACTGAAGCTTTCTTT.

The V gene is TRBV28, the J gene TRBJ1-3; D ambiguous. V was clipped by 4 bases and J by 2 bases, with 12 bases between them. The germline gives CDR1 MDHEN, CDR2 SYDVKM. The CDR3 covers 15 residues. CDR3 region: CASSSQRPTGNTIYF. The DNA for the CDR3 is TGTGCCAGCAGTTCTCAGCGGCCGACTGGAAACACCATATATTTT.

V is TRBV2 and J is TRBJ1-1; tentatively, D is TRBD1 (5 bases). CDR3 length: 14 residues. CDR1 is SNHLY and CDR2 is FYNNEI in the germline V gene. V shed 5 bases and J shed 10 bases, with 20 bases lying between them. The CDR3 bases are TGTGCCAGCAGTTTGGGGGACTTCTCCTTGGGAGCTTTCTTT. Protein: CASSLGDFSLGAFF.

The CDR3: CASRDREVNEQFF. DNA for the CDR3: TGTGCCAGCCGGGACAGGGAGGTCAATGAGCAGTTCTTC. V is TRBV25-1 and J is TRBJ2-1; 9 nucleotides line up with TRBD1. CDR3 length equals 13 residues. Germline values: CDR1 MGHDK, CDR2 SYGVNS. Trimming removed 8 bases from V and 6 bases from J; junction bases left unmatched: 5.

The chain links TRBV6-5 to TRBJ2-1, with D tentatively TRBD1 (6 bases). Germline CDR1 MNHEY, CDR2 SVGAGI. The germline V and J ends were trimmed by 0 bases and 6 bases, with 9 bases remaining between them. CDR3 length: 14 residues. For the CDR3, the DNA is TGTGCCAGCAGTTACTCGGTAGGGGGCAATGAGCAGTTCTTC. Translated: CASSYSVGGNEQFF.

The chain links TRBV14 to TRBJ2-1; perhaps TRBD1 as D (5 bases). Germline V gene sequence: CDR1 SGHDN, CDR2 FVKESK. V lost 1 base and J 6 bases, leaving 10 bases between the germline ends. The CDR3 has 14 residues. The CDR3 loop is CASSQADSLNEQFF. The CDR3 DNA reads TGTGCCAGCAGCCAAGCTGACAGTCTCAATGAGCAGTTCTTC. Complete variable domain (other parts from reference TRBV14 and TRBJ2-1): EAGVTQFPSHSVIEKGQTVTLRCDPISGHDNLYWYRRVMGKEIKFLLHFVKESKQDESGMPNNRFLAERTGGTYSTLKVQPAELEDSGVYFCASSQADSLNEQFFGPGTRLTVL.

CDR3 DNA sequence: TGTGCCAGTATTGAAGGACAGTCTGGCTATGGCTACACCTTC. It codes for CASIEGQSGYGYTF. The chain uses TRBV19 and TRBJ1-2, with TRBD1 as a possible D gene (6 bases). The length of the CDR3 is 14 residues. Germline values: CDR1 LNHDA, CDR2 SQIVND (reference sequence). Trimming cost V 7 bases and J 4 bases, with 16 bases left between them.

The chain recombines TRBV5-1 with TRBJ2-1, with TRBD2 identical over 14 bases. This CDR3 contains 14 residues. Germline-derived CDR1 and CDR2 are SGHRS and YFSETQ. V lost 4 bases and J lost 14; bases outside the gene matches: 8. The CDR3 spells CASSPGTSGGREFF. As DNA, the CDR3 is TGCGCCAGCAGCCCGGGGACTAGCGGGGGCCGTGAGTTCTTC.